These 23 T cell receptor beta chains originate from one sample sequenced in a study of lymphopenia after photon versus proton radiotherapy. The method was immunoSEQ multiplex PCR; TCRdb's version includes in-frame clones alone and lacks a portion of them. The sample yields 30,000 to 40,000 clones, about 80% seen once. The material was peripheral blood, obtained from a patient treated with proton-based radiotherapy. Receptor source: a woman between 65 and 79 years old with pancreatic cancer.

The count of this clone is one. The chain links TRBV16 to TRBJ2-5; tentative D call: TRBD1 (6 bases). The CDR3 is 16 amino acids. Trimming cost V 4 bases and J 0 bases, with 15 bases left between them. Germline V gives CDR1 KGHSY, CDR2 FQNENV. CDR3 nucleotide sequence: TGTGCCAGCAGCCCCTCCCGGACAGAACACCAAGAGACCCAGTACTTC. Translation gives CASSPSRTEHQETQYF.

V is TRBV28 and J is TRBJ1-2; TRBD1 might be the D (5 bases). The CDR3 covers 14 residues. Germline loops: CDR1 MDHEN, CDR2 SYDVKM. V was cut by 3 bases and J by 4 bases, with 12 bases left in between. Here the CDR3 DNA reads TGTGCCAGCAGTTTCCTGGCAGGGACCTATGGCTACACCTTC. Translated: CASSFLAGTYGYTF.

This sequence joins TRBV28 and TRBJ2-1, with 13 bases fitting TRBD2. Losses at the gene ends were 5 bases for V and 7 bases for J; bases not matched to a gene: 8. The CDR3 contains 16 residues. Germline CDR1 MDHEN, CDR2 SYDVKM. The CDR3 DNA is TGTGCCAGCAGTGACGGACTAGCGGGAGTTCGAAATGAGCAGTTCTTC. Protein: CASSDGLAGVRNEQFF.

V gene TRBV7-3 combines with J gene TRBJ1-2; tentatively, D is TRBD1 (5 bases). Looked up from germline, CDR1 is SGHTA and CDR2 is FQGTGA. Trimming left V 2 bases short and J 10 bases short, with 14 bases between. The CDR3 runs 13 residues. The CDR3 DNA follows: TGTGCCAGCAGCTTATACCCAGGGAATGACTACACCTTC. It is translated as CASSLYPGNDYTF.

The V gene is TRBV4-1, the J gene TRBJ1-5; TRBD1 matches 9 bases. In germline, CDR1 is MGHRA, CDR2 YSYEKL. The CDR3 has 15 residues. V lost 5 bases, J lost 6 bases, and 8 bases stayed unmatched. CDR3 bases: TGCGCCAGCAGCGAAGGGACAGGGAGGATTCAGCCCCAGCATTTT. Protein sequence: CASSEGTGRIQPQHF.

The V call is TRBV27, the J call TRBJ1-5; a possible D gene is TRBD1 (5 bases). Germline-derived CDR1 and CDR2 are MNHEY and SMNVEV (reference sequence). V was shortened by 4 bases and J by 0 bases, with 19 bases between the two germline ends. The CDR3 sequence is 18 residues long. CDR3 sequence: CASSSSSAGRASNQPQHF. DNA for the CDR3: TGTGCCAGCAGTTCCTCATCCGCGGGCAGGGCTAGCAATCAGCCCCAGCATTTT.

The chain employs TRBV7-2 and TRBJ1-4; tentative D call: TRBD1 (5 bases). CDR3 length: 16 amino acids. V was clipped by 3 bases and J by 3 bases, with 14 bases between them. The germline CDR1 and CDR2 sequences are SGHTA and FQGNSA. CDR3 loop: CASSFNLAGSNEKLFF. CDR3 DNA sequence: TGTGCCAGCAGCTTTAACTTGGCAGGGTCTAATGAAAAACTGTTTTTT.

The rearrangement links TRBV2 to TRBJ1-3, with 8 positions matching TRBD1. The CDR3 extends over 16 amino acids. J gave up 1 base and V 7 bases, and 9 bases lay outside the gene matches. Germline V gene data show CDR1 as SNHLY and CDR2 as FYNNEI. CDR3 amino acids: CASTVRGLGSGNTIYF. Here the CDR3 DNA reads TGTGCCAGCACCGTCAGGGGGCTAGGATCTGGAAACACCATATATTTT.

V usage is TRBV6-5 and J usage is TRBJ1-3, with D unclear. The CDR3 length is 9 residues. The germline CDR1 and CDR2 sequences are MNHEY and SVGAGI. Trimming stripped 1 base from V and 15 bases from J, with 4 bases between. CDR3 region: CASSYYPYF. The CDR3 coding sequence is TGTGCCAGCAGTTACTACCCATATTTT.

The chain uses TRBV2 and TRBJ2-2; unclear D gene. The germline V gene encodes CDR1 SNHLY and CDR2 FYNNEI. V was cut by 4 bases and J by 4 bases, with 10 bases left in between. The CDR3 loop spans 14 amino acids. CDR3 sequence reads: CASSAQWGTGELFF. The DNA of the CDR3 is TGTGCCAGCAGTGCACAATGGGGCACCGGGGAGCTGTTTTTT. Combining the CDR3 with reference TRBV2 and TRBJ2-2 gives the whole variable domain EPEVTQTPSHQVTQMGQEVILRCVPISNHLYFYWYRQILGQKVEFLVSFYNNEISEKSEIFDDQFSVERPDGSNFTLKIRSTKLEDSAMYFCASSAQWGTGELFFGEGSRLTVL.

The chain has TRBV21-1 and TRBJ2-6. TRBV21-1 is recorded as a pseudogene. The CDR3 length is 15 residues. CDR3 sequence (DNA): TGTGCCAGCAGCAAAGAGTACTCTGGGGCCAACGTCCTGACTTTC. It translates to CASSKEYSGANVLTF.

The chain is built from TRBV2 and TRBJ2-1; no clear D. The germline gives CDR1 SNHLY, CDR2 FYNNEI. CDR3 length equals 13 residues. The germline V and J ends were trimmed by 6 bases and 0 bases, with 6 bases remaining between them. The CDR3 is CASRDASYNEQFF. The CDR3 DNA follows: TGTGCCAGCAGGGATGCCTCCTACAATGAGCAGTTCTTC.

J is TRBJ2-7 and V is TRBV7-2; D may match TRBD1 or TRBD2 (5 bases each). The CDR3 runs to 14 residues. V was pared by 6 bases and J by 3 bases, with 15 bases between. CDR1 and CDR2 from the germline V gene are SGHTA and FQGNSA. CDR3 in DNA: TGTGCCAGCAGTAAAGGGACGCAGATCTACGAGCAGTACTTC. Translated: CASSKGTQIYEQYF.

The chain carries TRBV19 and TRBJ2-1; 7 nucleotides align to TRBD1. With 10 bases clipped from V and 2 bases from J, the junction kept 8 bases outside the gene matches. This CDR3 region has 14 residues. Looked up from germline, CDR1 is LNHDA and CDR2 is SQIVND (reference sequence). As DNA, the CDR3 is TGTGCCACCGCCGGGACAGTGACCTACAATGAGCAGTTCTTC. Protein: CATAGTVTYNEQFF. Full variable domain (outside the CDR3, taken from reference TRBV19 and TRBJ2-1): DGGITQSPKYLFRKEGQNVTLSCEQNLNHDAMYWYRQDPGQGLRLIYYSQIVNDFQKGDIAEGYSVSREKKESFPLTVTSAQKNPTAFYLCATAGTVTYNEQFFGPGTRLTVL.

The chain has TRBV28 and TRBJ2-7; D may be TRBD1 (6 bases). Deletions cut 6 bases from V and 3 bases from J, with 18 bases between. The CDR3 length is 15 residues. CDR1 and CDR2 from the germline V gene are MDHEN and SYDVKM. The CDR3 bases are TGTGCCAGCAGCCAAATACAGGGTCCGGGCTACGAGCAGTACTTC. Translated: CASSQIQGPGYEQYF.

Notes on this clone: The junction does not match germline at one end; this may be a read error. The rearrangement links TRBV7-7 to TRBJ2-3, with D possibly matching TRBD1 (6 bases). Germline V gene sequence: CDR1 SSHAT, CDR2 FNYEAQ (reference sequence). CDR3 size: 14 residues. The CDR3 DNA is TGTGCTAGCAGCCCGGACAGTGGCACAGATACGCAGTATTTT. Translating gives CASSPDSGTDTQYF.

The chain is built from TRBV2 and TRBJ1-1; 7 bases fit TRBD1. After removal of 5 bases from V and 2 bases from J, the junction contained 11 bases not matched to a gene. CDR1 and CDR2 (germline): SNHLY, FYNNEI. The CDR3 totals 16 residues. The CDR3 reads CASSLMTGRTNTEAFF. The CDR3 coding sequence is TGTGCCAGCAGTCTGATGACAGGGAGGACCAACACTGAAGCTTTCTTT.

CDR3 region: CASSLGSGHLDYGYTF. CDR3 sequence (DNA): TGTGCCAGCAGCTTAGGTTCAGGGCATCTCGACTATGGCTACACCTTC. The rearrangement links TRBV7-9 to TRBJ1-2; a weak D match, TRBD1 (5 bases). Trimming cost V 1 base and J 3 bases, with 15 bases left between them. The V gene's germline CDR1 is SEHNR and CDR2 FQNEAQ (reference sequence). The CDR3 covers 16 residues.

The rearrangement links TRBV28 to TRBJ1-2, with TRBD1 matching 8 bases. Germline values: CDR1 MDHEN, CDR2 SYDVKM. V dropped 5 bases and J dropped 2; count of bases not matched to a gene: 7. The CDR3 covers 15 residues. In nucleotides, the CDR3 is TGTGCCAGCAGTCCGCCGGACAGGGCCAACTATGGCTACACCTTC. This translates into CASSPPDRANYGYTF.

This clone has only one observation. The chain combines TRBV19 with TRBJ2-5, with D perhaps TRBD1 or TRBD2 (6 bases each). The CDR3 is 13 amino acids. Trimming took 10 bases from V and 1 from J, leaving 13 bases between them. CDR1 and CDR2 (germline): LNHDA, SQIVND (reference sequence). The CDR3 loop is CAISGGRQETQYF. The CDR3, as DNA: TGTGCCATTTCCGGGGGCCGCCAAGAGACCCAGTACTTC.

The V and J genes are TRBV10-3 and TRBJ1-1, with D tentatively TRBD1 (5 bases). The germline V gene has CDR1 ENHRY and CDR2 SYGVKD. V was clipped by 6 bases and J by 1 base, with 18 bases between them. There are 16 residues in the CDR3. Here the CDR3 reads CAIRSWDGGTNTEAFF. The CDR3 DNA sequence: TGTGCCATCAGATCCTGGGACGGGGGTACGAACACTGAAGCTTTCTTT.

The CDR3 sequence is CASSTPTSGQETQYF. The CDR3 nucleotides read TGTGCCAGCAGTACCCCGACTAGCGGGCAAGAGACCCAGTACTTC. J is TRBJ2-5 and V is TRBV28, with 10 bases identical to TRBD2. The germline CDR1 and CDR2 sequences are MDHEN and SYDVKM. CDR3 length equals 15 residues. V lost 5 bases, J lost 2 bases, and 5 bases stayed unmatched.

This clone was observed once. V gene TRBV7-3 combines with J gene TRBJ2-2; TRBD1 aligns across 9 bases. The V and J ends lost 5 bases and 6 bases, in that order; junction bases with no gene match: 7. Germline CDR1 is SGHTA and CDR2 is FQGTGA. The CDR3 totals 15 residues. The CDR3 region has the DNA TGTGCCAGCAGCCCGGACAGGGGTCGGCCCGGGGAGCTGTTTTTT. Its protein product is CASSPDRGRPGELFF. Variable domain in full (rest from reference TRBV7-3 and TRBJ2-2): GAGVSQTPSNKVTEKGKYVELRCDPISGHTALYWYRQSLGQGPEFLIYFQGTGAADDSGLPNDRFFAVRPEGSVSTLKIQRTERGDSAVYLCASSPDRGRPGELFFGEGSRLTVL.